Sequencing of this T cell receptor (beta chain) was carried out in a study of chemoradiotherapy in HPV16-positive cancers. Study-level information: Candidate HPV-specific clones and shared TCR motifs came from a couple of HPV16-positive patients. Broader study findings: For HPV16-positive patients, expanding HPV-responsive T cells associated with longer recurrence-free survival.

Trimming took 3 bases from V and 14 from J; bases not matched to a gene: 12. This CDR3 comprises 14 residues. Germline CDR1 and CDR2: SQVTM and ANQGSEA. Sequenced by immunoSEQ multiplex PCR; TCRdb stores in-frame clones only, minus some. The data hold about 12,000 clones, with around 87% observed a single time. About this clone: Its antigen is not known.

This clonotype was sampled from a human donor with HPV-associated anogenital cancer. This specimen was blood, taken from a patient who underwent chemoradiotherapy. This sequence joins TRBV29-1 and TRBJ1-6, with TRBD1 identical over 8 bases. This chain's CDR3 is CSVDYRGDLGTLHF. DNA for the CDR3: TGCAGCGTTGACTACAGGGGGGATCTCGGAACCCTCCACTTT.